The 17 T cell receptor beta chains below all came from one sample that was sequenced in a study of T cell repertoires in ileal Crohn's disease. Time point defined: proximal margin of the surgical specimen (macroscopically non-inflamed). Some clones are missing from TCRdb's copy, which holds only in-frame ones; the method was immunoSEQ multiplex PCR. The data show about 5,700 clones, around three quarters seen once. What was sequenced was ileal tissue. The receptors were sampled from an adult with Crohn's disease.

This clone appeared once. The chain couples TRBV23-1 to TRBJ1-1, with TRBD1 as a possible D gene (5 bases). TRBV23-1 falls under the ORF class, with uncertain function. The CDR3 spans 16 residues. The germline V and J ends were trimmed by 0 bases and 4 bases, with 15 bases remaining between them. CDR3 amino acids: CASSQSRPRGCTEAFF. Written as DNA, the CDR3 is TGCGCCAGCAGTCAATCTCGCCCCCGGGGCTGCACTGAAGCTTTCTTT.

CDR3 sequence reads: CASSEARIGGAREQFF. The CDR3 DNA sequence: TGTGCCAGCAGTGAAGCGAGGATCGGGGGGGCACGGGAGCAGTTCTTC. The V call is TRBV6-1, the J call TRBJ2-1; TRBD2 matches 8 bases. Per germline, CDR1 MNHNS and CDR2 SASEGT. The CDR3 sequence is 16 residues long. With 0 bases clipped from V and 10 bases from J, the junction kept 11 bases outside the gene matches.

The J gene is TRBJ2-2, the V gene TRBV4-3; 12 bases agree with TRBD1. The CDR3 consists of 20 residues. Germline lookup yields CDR1 LGHNA and CDR2 YSLEER. Unmatched junction bases numbered 16, after V lost 3 bases and J lost 5 bases. CDR3 sequence: CASSHPEGQGARRQTGELFF. The CDR3 DNA follows: TGCGCCAGCAGCCACCCCGAGGGACAGGGGGCGCGAAGGCAGACCGGGGAGCTGTTTTTT.

CDR3 in DNA: TGTGCCAGTACTTTGGGGACGTCTGAGGATACGCAGTATTTT. It is translated as CASTLGTSEDTQYF. The chain uses TRBV19 and TRBJ2-3; D is tentatively TRBD1 or TRBD2 (5 bases each). The CDR3 has 14 amino acids. Trimming pared 7 bases from V and 6 bases from J, leaving 17 bases between. Germline V lookup: CDR1 LNHDA, CDR2 SQIVND (reference sequence).

On this clone itself: The junction departs from the called germline gene at one end, perhaps through a read error. The chain carries TRBV10-3 and TRBJ2-3; 8 bases map to TRBD2. Germline CDR1 and CDR2: ENHRY and SYGVKD. This CDR3 is built from 16 residues. The CDR3: CAISESSGSEGIRIDF. The CDR3 DNA sequence: TGTGCCATCAGTGAGTCAAGCGGGAGCGAAGGAATACGCATTGATTTT.

The V and J genes are TRBV6-6 and TRBJ2-7; either TRBD1 or TRBD2 may supply D (5 bases each). The ends were cut back, 0 bases at V and 5 bases at J, with 14 bases in the middle. This CDR3 spans 15 amino acids. Germline CDR1 is MNHNY and CDR2 is SVGAGI (reference sequence). CDR3 region: CASSYSRAGSNEQYF. The CDR3 DNA reads as TGTGCCAGCAGTTACTCTCGGGCAGGGAGCAACGAGCAGTACTTC.

The gene calls are TRBV21-1 and TRBJ2-7; the table's D call TRBD2 went unverified against the DNA. TRBV21-1 counts as a pseudogene. This CDR3 is built from 23 residues. The CDR3 bases are TGTGCCAGCAGCAAAGCGCTCCCGGAACTACGATCCCACGATCTTAGCGGGAGGGCCGGGCAGTACTTC. This translates into CASSKALPELRSHDLSGRAGQYF.

J is TRBJ1-4 and V is TRBV6-6; D might be TRBD1 (5 bases). This CDR3 comprises 16 residues. Between the trimmed V and J ends, which lost 2 bases and 8 bases, there was a span of 18 bases. CDR1 MNHNY and CDR2 SVGAGI come from the germline V gene (reference sequence). The CDR3 sequence: CASSYVSAGGGEKLFF. As DNA, the CDR3 is TGTGCCAGCAGTTACGTCTCAGCGGGGGGTGGGGAAAAACTGTTTTTT.

The genes are TRBV2 and TRBJ1-3; D uncertain. V was clipped by 2 bases and J by 6 bases, with 5 bases between them. The CDR3 consists of 12 residues. Germline V gene sequence: CDR1 SNHLY, CDR2 FYNNEI. The CDR3 DNA is TGTGCCAGCAGTGAAAGGTCAAACACCATATATTTT. The encoded protein is CASSERSNTIYF.

The sample holds a few counts of this clone. The genes are TRBV19 and TRBJ1-5, with a possible D match to TRBD1 (6 bases). V gave up 3 bases and J gave up 3 bases, with 9 bases separating them. This CDR3 comprises 14 residues. Germline V gives CDR1 LNHDA, CDR2 SQIVND (reference sequence). CDR3 nucleotide sequence: TGTGCCAGTAGTATGGGGGCAGACAATCAGCCCCAGCATTTT. Its translation: CASSMGADNQPQHF.

CDR3 DNA sequence: TGTGCCAGCAGTGACGTCGAGGGGATGAATGAGCAGTTCTTC. Amino acid sequence: CASSDVEGMNEQFF. The chain has TRBV2 and TRBJ2-1, with D tentatively TRBD1 or TRBD2 (5 bases each). The CDR3 is 14 amino acids. Germline V lookup: CDR1 SNHLY, CDR2 FYNNEI. Trimming took 3 bases from V and 7 from J, leaving 13 bases between them.

The chain recombines TRBV19 with TRBJ2-2; D remains unclear. V lost 0 bases and J 4 bases, leaving 12 bases between the germline ends. CDR1 and CDR2 from the germline V gene are LNHDA and SQIVND (reference sequence). The CDR3 runs 16 residues. CDR3 sequence reads: CASSIDGPISTGELFF. The CDR3, as DNA: TGTGCCAGTAGTATAGATGGCCCTATAAGCACCGGGGAGCTGTTTTTT.

The rearrangement uses TRBV6-5 and TRBJ2-2; 9 nucleotides align to TRBD2. The CDR3 is 16 amino acids. With 3 bases clipped from V and 6 bases from J, the junction kept 8 bases outside the gene matches. The V gene's germline CDR1 is MNHEY and CDR2 SVGAGI. The CDR3 bases are TGTGCCAGCAGTTATGGGCGGGGGGGCATGGCCGGGGAGCTGTTTTTT. This translates into CASSYGRGGMAGELFF.

The rearrangement links TRBV27 to TRBJ2-7; D is possibly TRBD1 or TRBD2 (5 bases each). Germline-derived CDR1 and CDR2 are MNHEY and SMNVEV (reference sequence). Trimming pared 5 bases from V and 2 bases from J, leaving 16 bases between. The CDR3 is 15 residues long. CDR3 sequence reads: CASSLGTAGPYEQYF. The CDR3 DNA reads as TGTGCCAGCAGTCTCGGGACGGCCGGGCCCTACGAGCAGTACTTC.

The rearrangement uses TRBV7-3 and TRBJ2-1, with D perhaps assigned TRBD1 or TRBD2 (5 bases each). Trimming took off 1 base at V and 4 bases at J, with 8 bases between the two ends. Germline V gene lookup returns CDR1 SGHTA and CDR2 FQGTGA. The CDR3 sequence is 14 residues long. In DNA form, the CDR3 reads TGTGCCAGCAGCTTAAGAGGGGATTACAATGAGCAGTTCTTC. Residues: CASSLRGDYNEQFF.

The CDR3 protein is CASTNQRQFAGEAFF. Written as DNA, the CDR3 is TGTGCCAGCACTAACCAAAGGCAGTTTGCGGGTGAAGCTTTCTTT. This sequence joins TRBV6-5 and TRBJ1-1; D uncertain. Germline loops: CDR1 MNHEY, CDR2 SVGAGI. The CDR3 totals 15 residues. The ends were cut back, 7 bases at V and 7 bases at J, with 22 bases in the middle.

The chain is built from TRBV2 and TRBJ2-7; 7 bases line up with TRBD1. This CDR3 comprises 15 residues. The J segment lost 1 base and the V segment lost 5 bases, leaving 8 bases of the junction unmatched. CDR1 SNHLY and CDR2 FYNNEI come from the germline V gene. The CDR3 here is CASSLDRLRSYEQYF. The DNA of the CDR3 is TGTGCCAGCAGTCTGGACAGGCTTAGATCCTACGAGCAGTACTTC.